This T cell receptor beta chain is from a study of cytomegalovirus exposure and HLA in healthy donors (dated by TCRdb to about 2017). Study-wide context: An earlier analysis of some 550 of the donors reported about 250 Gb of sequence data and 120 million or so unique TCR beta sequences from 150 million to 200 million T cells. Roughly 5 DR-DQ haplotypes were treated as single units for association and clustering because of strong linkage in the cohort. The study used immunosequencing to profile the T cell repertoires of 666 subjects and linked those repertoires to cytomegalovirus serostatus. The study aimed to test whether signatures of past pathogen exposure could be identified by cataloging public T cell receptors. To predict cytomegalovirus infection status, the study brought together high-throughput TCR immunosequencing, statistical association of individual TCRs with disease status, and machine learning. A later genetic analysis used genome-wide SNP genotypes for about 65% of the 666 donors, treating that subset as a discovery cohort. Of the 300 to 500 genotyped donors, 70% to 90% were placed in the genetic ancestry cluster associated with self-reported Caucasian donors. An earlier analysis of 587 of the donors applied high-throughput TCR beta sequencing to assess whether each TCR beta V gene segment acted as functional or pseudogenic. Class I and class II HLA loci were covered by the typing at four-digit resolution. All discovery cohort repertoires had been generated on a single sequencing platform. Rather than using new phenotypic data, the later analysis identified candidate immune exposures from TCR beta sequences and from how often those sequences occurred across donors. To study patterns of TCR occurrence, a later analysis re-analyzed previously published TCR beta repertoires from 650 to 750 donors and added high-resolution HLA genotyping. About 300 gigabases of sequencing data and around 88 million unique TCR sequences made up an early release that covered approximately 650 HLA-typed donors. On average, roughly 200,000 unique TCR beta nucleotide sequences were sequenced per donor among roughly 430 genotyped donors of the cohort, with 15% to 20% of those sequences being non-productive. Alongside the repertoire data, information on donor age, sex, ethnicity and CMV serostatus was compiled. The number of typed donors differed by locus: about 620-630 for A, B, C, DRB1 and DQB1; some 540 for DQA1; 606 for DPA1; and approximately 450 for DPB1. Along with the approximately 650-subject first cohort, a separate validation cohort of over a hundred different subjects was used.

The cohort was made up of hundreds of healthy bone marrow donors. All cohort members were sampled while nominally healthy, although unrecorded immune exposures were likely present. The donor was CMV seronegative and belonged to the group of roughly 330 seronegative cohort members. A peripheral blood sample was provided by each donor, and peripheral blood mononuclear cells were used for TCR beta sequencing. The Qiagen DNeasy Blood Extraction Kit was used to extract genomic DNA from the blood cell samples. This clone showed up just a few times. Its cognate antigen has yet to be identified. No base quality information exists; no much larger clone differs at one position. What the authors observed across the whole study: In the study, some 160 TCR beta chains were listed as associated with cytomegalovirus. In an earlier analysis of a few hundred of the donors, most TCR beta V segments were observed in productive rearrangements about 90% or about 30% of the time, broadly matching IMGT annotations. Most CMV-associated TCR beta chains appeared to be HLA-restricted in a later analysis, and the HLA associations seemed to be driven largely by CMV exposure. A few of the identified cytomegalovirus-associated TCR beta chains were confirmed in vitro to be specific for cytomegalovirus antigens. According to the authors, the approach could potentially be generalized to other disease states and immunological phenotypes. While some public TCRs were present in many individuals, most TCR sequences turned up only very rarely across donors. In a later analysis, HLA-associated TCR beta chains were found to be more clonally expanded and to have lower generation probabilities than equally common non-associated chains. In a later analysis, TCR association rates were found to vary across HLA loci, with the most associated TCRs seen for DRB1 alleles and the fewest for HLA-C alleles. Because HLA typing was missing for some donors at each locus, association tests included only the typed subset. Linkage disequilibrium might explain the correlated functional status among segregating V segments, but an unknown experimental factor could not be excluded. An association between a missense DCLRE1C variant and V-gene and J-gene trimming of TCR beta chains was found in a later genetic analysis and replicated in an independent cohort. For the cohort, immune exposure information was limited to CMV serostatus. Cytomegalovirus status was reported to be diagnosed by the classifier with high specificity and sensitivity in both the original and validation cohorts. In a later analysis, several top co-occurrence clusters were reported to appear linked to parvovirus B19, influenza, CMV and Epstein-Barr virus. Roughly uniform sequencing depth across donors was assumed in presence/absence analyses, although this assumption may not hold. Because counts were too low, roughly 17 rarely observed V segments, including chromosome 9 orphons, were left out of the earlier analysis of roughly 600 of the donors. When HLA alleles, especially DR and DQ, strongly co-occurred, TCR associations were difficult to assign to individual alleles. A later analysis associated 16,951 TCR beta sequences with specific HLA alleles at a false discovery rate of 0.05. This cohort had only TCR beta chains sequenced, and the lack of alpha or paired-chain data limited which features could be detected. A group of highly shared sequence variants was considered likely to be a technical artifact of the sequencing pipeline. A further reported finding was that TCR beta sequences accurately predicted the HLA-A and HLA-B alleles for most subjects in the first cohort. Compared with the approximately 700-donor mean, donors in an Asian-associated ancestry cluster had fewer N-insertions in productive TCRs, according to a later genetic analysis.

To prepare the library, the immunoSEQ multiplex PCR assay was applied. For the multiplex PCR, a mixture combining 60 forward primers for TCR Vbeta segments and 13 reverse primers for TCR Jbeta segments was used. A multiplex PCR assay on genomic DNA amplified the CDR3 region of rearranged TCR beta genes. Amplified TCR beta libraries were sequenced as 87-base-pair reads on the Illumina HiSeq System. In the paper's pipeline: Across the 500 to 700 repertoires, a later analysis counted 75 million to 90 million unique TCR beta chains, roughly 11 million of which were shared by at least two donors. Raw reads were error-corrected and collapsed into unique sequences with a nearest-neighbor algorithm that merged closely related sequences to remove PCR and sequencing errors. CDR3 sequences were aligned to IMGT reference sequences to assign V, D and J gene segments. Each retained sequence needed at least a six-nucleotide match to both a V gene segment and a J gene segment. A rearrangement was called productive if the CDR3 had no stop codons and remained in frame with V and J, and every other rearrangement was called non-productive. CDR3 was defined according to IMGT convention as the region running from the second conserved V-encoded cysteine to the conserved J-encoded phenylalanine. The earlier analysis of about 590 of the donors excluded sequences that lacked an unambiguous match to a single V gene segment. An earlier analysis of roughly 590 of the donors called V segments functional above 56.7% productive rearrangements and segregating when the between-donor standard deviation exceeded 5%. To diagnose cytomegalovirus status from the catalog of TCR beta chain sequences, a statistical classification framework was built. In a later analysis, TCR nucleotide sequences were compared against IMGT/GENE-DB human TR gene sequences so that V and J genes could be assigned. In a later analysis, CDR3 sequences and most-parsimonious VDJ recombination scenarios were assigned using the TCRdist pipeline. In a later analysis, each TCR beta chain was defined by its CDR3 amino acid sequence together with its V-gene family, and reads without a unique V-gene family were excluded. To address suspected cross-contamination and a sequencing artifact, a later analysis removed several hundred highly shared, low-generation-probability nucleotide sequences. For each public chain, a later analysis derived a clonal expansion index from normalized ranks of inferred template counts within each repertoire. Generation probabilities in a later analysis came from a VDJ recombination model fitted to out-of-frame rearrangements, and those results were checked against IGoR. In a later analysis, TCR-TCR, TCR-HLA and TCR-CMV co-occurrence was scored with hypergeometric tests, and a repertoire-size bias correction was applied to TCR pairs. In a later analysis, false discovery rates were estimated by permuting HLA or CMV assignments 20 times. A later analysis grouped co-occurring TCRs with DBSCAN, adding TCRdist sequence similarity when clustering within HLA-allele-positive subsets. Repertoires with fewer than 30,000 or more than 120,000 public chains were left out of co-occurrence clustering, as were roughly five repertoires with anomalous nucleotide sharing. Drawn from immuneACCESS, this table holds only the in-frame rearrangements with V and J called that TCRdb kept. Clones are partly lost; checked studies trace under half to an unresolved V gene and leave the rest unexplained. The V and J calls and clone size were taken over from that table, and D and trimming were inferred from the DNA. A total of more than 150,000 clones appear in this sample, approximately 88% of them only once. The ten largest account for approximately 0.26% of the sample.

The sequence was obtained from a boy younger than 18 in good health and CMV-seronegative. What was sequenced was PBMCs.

The CDR3 protein: CASNRATNEKLFF. The DNA reads TGCGCCAGCAATCGTGCAACTAATGAAAAACTGTTTTTT. This sequence uses TRBV10-1 and TRBJ1-4, with no D gene named confidently. Via the germline V gene (reference sequence), CDR1 is WNHNN and CDR2 SYGVQD. The germline ends are 6 bases apart after V is trimmed by 7 bases and J by 0 bases. The CDR3 holds 13 amino acids from the cysteine to the phenylalanine. Of the read, only the CDR3 DNA is kept; its 39 bases are in frame from base 1.